This TCR beta chain stems from a study of T cells in Graves' hyperthyroidism and ophthalmopathy. TCR beta CDR3 regions were amplified from RNA transcripts. A first-round RT-PCR of the TCR CDR3 used the HTBI primer set. MiXCR, run by TCRdb on the multiplex PCR reads, gives a single entry per CDR3 protein. The sample lists approximately 560,000 distinct CDR3 sequences, approximately 15% seen once, with under 8% in the top ten. This CDR3 comprises 16 residues. The V gene's germline CDR1 is LNHNV and CDR2 YYDKDF (reference sequence). J lost 5 bases, V lost 3 bases, and 11 bases had no gene match. The chain has TRBV15 and TRBJ2-5, with TRBD1 matching 8 bases. Sequenced: blood. The clonotype originates from a woman aged 25 to 39 with Graves' hyperthyroidism. The chain's CDR3 is CATSRDRDLEGETQYF. The CDR3 DNA follows: TGTGCCACCAGCAGGGACAGGGACCTTGAGGGGGAGACCCAGTACTTC. The full variable domain, in which reference TRBV15 and TRBJ2-5 provide the parts outside the CDR3, is DAMVIQNPRYQVTQFGKPVTLSCSQTLNHNVMYWYQQKSSQAPKLLFHYYDKDFNNEADTPDNFQSRRPNTSFCFLDIRSPGLGDTAMYLCATSRDRDLEGETQYFGPGTRLLVL.